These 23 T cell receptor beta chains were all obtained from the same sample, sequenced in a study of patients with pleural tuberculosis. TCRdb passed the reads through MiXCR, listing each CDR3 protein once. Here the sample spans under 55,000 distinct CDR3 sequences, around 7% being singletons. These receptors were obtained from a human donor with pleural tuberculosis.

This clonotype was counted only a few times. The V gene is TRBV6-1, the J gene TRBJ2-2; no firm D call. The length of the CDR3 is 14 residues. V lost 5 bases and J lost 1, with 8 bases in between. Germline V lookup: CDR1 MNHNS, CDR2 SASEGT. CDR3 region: CASSPTWNTGELFF. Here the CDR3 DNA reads TGTGCCAGCAGTCCTACATGGAACACCGGGGAGCTGTTTTTT.

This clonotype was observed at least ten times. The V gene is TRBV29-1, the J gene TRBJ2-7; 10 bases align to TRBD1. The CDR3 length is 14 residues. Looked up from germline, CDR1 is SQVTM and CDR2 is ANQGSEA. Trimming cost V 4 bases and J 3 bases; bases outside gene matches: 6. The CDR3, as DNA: TGCAGCGTTGGAGGACAGGGGGGACTCTACGAGCAGTACTTC. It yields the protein CSVGGQGGLYEQYF.

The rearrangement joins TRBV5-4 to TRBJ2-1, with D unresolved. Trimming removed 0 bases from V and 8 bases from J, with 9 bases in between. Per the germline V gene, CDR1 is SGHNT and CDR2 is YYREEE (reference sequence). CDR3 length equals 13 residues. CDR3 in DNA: TGTGCCAGCAGCTTGGTCAGTTCCGATGAGCAGTTCTTC. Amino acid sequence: CASSLVSSDEQFF.

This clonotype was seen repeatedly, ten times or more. The CDR3 DNA follows: TGTGCCAGCAGTCCGACTAGCGCGACCAGCTCCTACAATGAGCAGTTCTTC. Amino acid sequence: CASSPTSATSSYNEQFF. J is TRBJ2-1 and V is TRBV12-3 or TRBV12-4; 8 nucleotides line up with TRBD2. This CDR3 has 17 residues. The trim removed 5 bases at V and 0 bases at J, leaving 9 bases unmatched.

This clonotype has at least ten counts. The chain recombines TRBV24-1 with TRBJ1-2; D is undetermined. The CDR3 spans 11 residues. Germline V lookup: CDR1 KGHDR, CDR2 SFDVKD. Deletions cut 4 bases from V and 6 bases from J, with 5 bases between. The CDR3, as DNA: TGTGCCACCAGTGACCCAGATGGCTACACCTTC. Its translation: CATSDPDGYTF.

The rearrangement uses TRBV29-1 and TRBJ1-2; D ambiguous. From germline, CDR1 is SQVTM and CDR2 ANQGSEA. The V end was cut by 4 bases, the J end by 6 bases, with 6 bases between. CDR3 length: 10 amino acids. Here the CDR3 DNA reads TGCAGCGTTGCCGTCGATGGCTACACCTTC. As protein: CSVAVDGYTF.

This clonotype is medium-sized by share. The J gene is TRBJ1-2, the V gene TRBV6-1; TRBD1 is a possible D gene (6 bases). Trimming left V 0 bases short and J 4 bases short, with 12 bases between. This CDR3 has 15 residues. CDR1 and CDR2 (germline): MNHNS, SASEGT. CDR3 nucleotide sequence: TGTGCCAGCAGTGAAGCGCTTCAGGGGAGCTATGGCTACACCTTC. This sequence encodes CASSEALQGSYGYTF.

Here the CDR3 DNA reads TGTGCCAGCAGCTTATTAAAAGTGGGAGGCGAAACTGAAGCTTTCTTT. It yields the protein CASSLLKVGGETEAFF. The rearrangement joins TRBV11-1 to TRBJ1-1, with no clear D. The CDR3 contains 16 residues. Germline lookup yields CDR1 SGHAT and CDR2 FQDESV (reference sequence). Trimming cost V 2 bases and J 5 bases, with 18 bases left between them.

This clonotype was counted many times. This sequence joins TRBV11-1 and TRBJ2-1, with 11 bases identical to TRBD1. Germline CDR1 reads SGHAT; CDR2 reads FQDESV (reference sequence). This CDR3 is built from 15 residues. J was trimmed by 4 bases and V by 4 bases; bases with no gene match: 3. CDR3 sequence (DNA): TGTGCCAGCAGCTCGGGGACAGGGGGGTACAATGAGCAGTTCTTC. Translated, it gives CASSSGTGGYNEQFF.

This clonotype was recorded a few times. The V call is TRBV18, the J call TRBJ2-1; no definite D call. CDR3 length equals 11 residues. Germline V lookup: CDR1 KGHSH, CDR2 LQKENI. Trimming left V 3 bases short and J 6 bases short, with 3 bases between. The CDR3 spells CASSPVNEQFF. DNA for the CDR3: TGTGCCAGCTCACCGGTCAATGAGCAGTTCTTC.

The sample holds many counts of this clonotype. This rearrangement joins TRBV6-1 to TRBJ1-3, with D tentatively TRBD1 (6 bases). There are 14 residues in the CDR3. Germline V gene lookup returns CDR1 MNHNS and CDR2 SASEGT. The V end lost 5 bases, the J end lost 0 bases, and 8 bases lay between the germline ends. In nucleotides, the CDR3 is TGTGCCAGCAGTACAGGGTCCTCTGGAAACACCATATATTTT. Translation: CASSTGSSGNTIYF.

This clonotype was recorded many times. This CDR3 is CATSSERGDPQETQYF. The CDR3 coding sequence is TGTGCCACCAGCAGTGAACGGGGGGATCCCCAAGAGACCCAGTACTTC. The rearrangement joins TRBV15 to TRBJ2-5; TRBD2 aligns across 7 bases. With 3 bases clipped from V and 1 base from J, the junction kept 8 bases outside the gene matches. The CDR3 loop spans 16 amino acids. CDR1 is LNHNV, CDR2 YYDKDF, per germline (reference sequence).

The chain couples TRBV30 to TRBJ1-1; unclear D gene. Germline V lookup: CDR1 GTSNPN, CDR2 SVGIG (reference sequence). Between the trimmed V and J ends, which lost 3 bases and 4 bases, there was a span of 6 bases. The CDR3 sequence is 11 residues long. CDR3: CAWRQSTEAFF. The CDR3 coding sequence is TGTGCCTGGAGACAGAGCACTGAAGCTTTCTTT.

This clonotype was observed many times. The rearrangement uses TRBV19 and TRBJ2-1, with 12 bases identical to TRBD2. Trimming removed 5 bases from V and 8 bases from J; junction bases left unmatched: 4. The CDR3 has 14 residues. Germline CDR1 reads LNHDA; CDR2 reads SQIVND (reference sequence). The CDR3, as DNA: TGTGCCAGTAGTCCCCTAGCGGGAGGGTATGAGCAGTTCTTC. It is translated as CASSPLAGGYEQFF. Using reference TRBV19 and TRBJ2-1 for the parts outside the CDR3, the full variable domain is DGGITQSPKYLFRKEGQNVTLSCEQNLNHDAMYWYRQDPGQGLRLIYYSQIVNDFQKGDIAEGYSVSREKKESFPLTVTSAQKNPTAFYLCASSPLAGGYEQFFGPGTRLTVL.

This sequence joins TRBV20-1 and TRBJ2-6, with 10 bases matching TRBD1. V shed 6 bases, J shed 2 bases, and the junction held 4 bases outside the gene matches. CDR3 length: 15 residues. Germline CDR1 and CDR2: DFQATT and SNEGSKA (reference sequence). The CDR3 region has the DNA TGCAGTGCCGGGACAGGGGAAACTGGGGCCAACGTCCTGACTTTC. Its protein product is CSAGTGETGANVLTF.

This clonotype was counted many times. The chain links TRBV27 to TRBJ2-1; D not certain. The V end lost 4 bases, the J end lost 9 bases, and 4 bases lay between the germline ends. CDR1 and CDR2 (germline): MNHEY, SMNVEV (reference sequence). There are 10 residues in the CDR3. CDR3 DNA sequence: TGTGCCAGCAGTTGGCCTGAGCAGTTCTTC. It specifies CASSWPEQFF.

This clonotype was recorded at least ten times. The CDR3 sequence is CSAPPGTREETQYF. CDR3 DNA sequence: TGCAGTGCTCCTCCCGGGACGAGGGAAGAGACCCAGTACTTC. The chain recombines TRBV20-1 with TRBJ2-5; D tentatively fits TRBD1 or TRBD2 (5 bases each). V lost 5 bases and J 3 bases, leaving 16 bases between the germline ends. Germline V gene lookup returns CDR1 DFQATT and CDR2 SNEGSKA (reference sequence). CDR3 length: 14 residues.

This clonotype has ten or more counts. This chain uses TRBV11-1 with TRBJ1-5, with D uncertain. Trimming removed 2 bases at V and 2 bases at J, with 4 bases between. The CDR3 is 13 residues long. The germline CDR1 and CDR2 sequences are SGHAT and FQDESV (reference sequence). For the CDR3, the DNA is TGTGCCAGCAGCTTACAGGGCAATCAGCCCCAGCATTTT. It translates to CASSLQGNQPQHF.

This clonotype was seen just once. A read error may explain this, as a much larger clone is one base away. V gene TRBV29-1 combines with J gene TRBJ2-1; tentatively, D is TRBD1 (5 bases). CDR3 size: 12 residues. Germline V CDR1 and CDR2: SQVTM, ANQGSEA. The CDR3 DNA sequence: TGCAGCGTTGCACAGGCCTACAATGAGCAGCTCTTC. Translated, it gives CSVAQAYNEQLF.

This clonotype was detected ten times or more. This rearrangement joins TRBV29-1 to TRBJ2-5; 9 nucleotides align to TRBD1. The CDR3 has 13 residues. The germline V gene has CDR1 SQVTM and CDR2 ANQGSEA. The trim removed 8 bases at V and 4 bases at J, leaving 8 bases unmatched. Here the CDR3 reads CSIIQGAAETQYF. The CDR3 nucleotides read TGCAGCATCATACAGGGGGCCGCAGAGACCCAGTACTTC.

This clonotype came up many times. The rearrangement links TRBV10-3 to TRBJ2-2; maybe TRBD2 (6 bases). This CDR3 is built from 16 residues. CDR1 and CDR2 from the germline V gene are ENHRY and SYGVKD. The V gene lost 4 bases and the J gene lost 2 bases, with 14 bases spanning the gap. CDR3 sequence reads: CAISVRAGGNTGELFF. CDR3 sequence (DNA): TGTGCCATCAGTGTGCGAGCGGGTGGCAACACCGGGGAGCTGTTTTTT.

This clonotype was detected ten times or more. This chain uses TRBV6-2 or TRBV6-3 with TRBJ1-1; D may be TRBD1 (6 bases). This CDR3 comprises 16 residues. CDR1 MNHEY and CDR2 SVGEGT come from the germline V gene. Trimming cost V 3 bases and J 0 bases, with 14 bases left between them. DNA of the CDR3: TGTGCCAGCAGTTATCGGGGGCAGGCGATGAACACTGAAGCTTTCTTT. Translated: CASSYRGQAMNTEAFF.

This CDR3 reads CASSLRGPGYGYTF. CDR3 bases: TGTGCCAGCAGCTTAAGGGGACCGGGCTATGGCTACACCTTC. The gene calls are TRBV11-1 and TRBJ1-2; possible D gene TRBD1, 5 bases. V shed 2 bases and J shed 4 bases, with 11 bases lying between them. The length of the CDR3 is 14 residues. Germline loops: CDR1 SGHAT, CDR2 FQDESV (reference sequence).